This T cell receptor beta chain stems from a study of blood T cell repertoires in COVID-19. Study-level information: Donors in the United States, Italy and Spain gave samples during acute or convalescent COVID-19.

In terms of age and location, participants ranged from roughly 18 to 95 years and lived in about 25 US areas. Donors were grouped by their self-reported clinical history. CDR1 and CDR2 (germline): LGHDT, YNNKEL (reference sequence). The CDR3 runs 14 residues. The V gene lost 6 bases and the J gene lost 4 bases, with 13 bases spanning the gap. Generated by immunoSEQ multiplex PCR, the TCRdb table keeps only in-frame clones and is missing some. Of about 440,000 clones listed, roughly 85% are singletons. The chain couples TRBV3-1 (or the pseudogene TRBV3-2) to TRBJ1-5; D gene unclear. Source material: PBMCs or T cells enriched from blood (not recorded which). This sequence originates from a woman aged 18-35 years with acute COVID-19. The CDR3 region is CASSQTGKNQPQHF. The CDR3 DNA follows: TGTGCCAGCAGTCAAACCGGGAAGAATCAGCCCCAGCATTTT.